Following are 31 T cell receptor beta chains from one sample sequenced in a study of blood T cell repertoires in COVID-19 (dated by TCRdb to 2020 to 2022). The library was generated by the immunoSEQ multiplex PCR assay. This immuneACCESS table, as held by TCRdb, lists in-frame sequences with V and J called but not all clones. Of the missing ones, under half trace to an unresolved V gene in checked studies; the others have no known cause. For this sample the table gives a few hundred thousand clones, of which 87% were detected only once. The top ten constitute more than 0.8% of the sample. The material sequenced was PBMCs or T cells enriched from blood (not recorded which). The receptors derive from a woman aged 25 to 45 who had recovered from COVID-19.

V and J are TRBV10-1 and TRBJ1-1; D unclear. The germline V and J ends were trimmed by 5 bases and 1 base, with 14 bases remaining between them. CDR1 and CDR2 from the germline V gene are WNHNN and SYGVQD (reference sequence). The CDR3 is made up of 15 amino acids. In DNA form, the CDR3 reads TGCGCCAGCAGTAGCGGGAGCCTAGGGAACACTGAAGCTTTCTTT. It specifies CASSSGSLGNTEAFF.

In the case of this clone: This same CDR3 is encoded by further DNA sequences in the sample. The chain employs TRBV20-1 and TRBJ1-1, with a weak D call TRBD1 (6 bases). The CDR3 sequence is 11 residues long. Germline V gene data show CDR1 as DFQATT and CDR2 as SNEGSKA (reference sequence). Trimming stripped 3 bases from V and 7 bases from J, with 9 bases between. This CDR3 is CSASRTVEAFF. CDR3 DNA sequence: TGCAGTGCTAGCCGGACAGTTGAAGCTTTCTTT.

The chain couples TRBV3-1 (or the pseudogene TRBV3-2) to TRBJ2-1; D might be TRBD1 (6 bases). The germline gives CDR1 LGHDT, CDR2 YNNKEL (reference sequence). The CDR3 sequence is 16 residues long. V lost 3 bases and J 4 bases, leaving 16 bases between the germline ends. The CDR3 DNA reads as TGTGCCAGCAGCCACCCTAAGGGGGACAAGTACAATGAGCAGTTCTTC. This sequence encodes CASSHPKGDKYNEQFF.

The V and J genes are TRBV9 and TRBJ1-5; D is ambiguous. Germline assignment: CDR1 SGDLS and CDR2 YYNGEE. This CDR3 has 14 amino acids. Trimming removed 0 bases from V and 5 bases from J, with 9 bases in between. CDR3 protein: CASSVVIGDQPQHF. CDR3 nucleotides: TGTGCCAGCAGCGTAGTCATTGGAGATCAGCCCCAGCATTTT.

The chain uses TRBV7-2 and TRBJ1-5; the D gene is possibly TRBD1 (5 bases). Germline loops: CDR1 SGHTA, CDR2 FQGNSA. V was cut by 3 bases and J by 2 bases, with 8 bases left in between. The CDR3 has 14 amino acids. DNA of the CDR3: TGTGCCAGCAGCTTGGGGGGAGGCAATCAGCCCCAGCATTTT. Translating it yields CASSLGGGNQPQHF.

J is TRBJ1-2 and V is TRBV12-2; TRBD1, the D gene given by the table, was not confirmed from the DNA. TRBV12-2 is a pseudogene locus. This CDR3 is 19 amino acids long. CDR3 nucleotides: TGTGCAAGTCGCTTCCTCCAATCAGGGTTCTGCTTCGTCTTCTATGGCTACACCTTC. Translation gives CASRFLQSGFCFVFYGYTF.

The chain carries TRBV6-4 and TRBJ2-7; D may be TRBD2 (5 bases). The CDR3 consists of 13 residues. The germline V gene has CDR1 MRHNA and CDR2 SNTAGT. V was cut by 6 bases and J by 5 bases, with 14 bases left in between. The CDR3 protein is CASSRTAAHEQYF. The CDR3 DNA reads TGTGCCAGCAGCAGGACTGCCGCCCACGAGCAGTACTTC.

The CDR3 DNA reads as TGTGCCAGCAGCTTTGCAGCACAGAACTACGAGCAGTACTTC. The encoded protein is CASSFAAQNYEQYF. The chain couples TRBV5-4 to TRBJ2-7; D remains unclear. Between the trimmed V and J ends, which lost 2 bases and 3 bases, there was a span of 12 bases. The CDR3 is made up of 14 amino acids. The germline gives CDR1 SGHNT, CDR2 YYREEE (reference sequence). The whole variable domain, remainder taken from reference TRBV5-4 and TRBJ2-7, is ETGVTQSPTHLIKTRGQQVTLRCSSQSGHNTVSWYQQALGQGPQFIFQYYREEENGRGNFPPRFSGLQFPNYSSELNVNALELDDSALYLCASSFAAQNYEQYFGPGTRLTVT.

This rearrangement joins TRBV7-8 to TRBJ1-5, with 7 bases lining up with TRBD1. V was clipped by 5 bases and J by 0 bases; unmatched bases: 10. Germline assignment: CDR1 SGHVS and CDR2 FQNEAQ. The CDR3 consists of 17 residues. The CDR3 DNA reads as TGTGCCAGCAGCGCCCGGACAGGAGATTCTAGCAATCAGCCCCAGCATTTT. Encoded protein: CASSARTGDSSNQPQHF. The entire variable domain, with the rest obtained from reference TRBV7-8 and TRBJ1-5, is as follows: GAGVSQSPRYKVAKRGQDVALRCDPISGHVSLFWYQQALGQGPEFLTYFQNEAQLDKSGLPSDRFFAERPEGSVSTLKIQRTQQEDSAVYLCASSARTGDSSNQPQHFGDGTRLSIL.

The chain joins TRBV10-3 to TRBJ1-1; D possibly corresponds to TRBD1 (5 bases). V was clipped by 0 bases and J by 1 base, with 9 bases between them. Germline V gene sequence: CDR1 ENHRY, CDR2 SYGVKD. The CDR3 is made up of 15 amino acids. CDR3 DNA sequence: TGTGCCATCAGTGAGTCAGGACAAGCGAACACTGAAGCTTTCTTT. Translation: CAISESGQANTEAFF.

The chain recombines TRBV4-1 with TRBJ2-2, with D tentatively TRBD1 (5 bases). The CDR3 has 16 residues. V was trimmed by 1 base and J by 1 base, leaving 10 bases between them. In germline, CDR1 is MGHRA, CDR2 YSYEKL. This chain's CDR3 is CASSQADRGNTGELFF. CDR3 in DNA: TGCGCCAGCAGCCAAGCAGACAGAGGGAACACCGGGGAGCTGTTTTTT.

This chain uses TRBV7-6 with TRBJ1-3, with 11 positions matching TRBD1. CDR3 length: 15 amino acids. CDR1 SGHVS and CDR2 FNYEAQ come from the germline V gene. V trimming: 4 bases; J trimming: 2 bases; junction bases outside the gene matches: 1. The CDR3 bases are TGTGCCAGCAGCTGGGGACAGGGGGCTGGAAACACCATATATTTT. Translating it yields CASSWGQGAGNTIYF.

The V call is TRBV2, the J call TRBJ1-4; the match to TRBD1 covers 8 bases. The CDR3 length is 16 residues. Trimming at V came to 7 bases and at J to 8 bases, leaving 15 bases not matched to a gene. Per the germline V gene, CDR1 is SNHLY and CDR2 is FYNNEI. DNA of the CDR3: TGTGCCAGCACCCTCATGGGGAGGACAGGGACGGAAAAACTGTTTTTT. It translates to CASTLMGRTGTEKLFF.

The V and J genes are TRBV7-2 and TRBJ1-6; D is undetermined. Trimming cost V 3 bases and J 3 bases, with 9 bases left between them. The CDR3 contains 15 residues. Germline V gene sequence: CDR1 SGHTA, CDR2 FQGNSA. Here the CDR3 DNA reads TGTGCCAGCAGCTTCGACTCTGGCTATAATTCACCCCTCCACTTT. Encoded protein: CASSFDSGYNSPLHF. Full variable domain (missing parts from reference TRBV7-2 and TRBJ1-6): GAGVSQSPSNKVTEKGKDVELRCDPISGHTALYWYRQSLGQGLEFLIYFQGNSAPDKSGLPSDRFSAERTGGSVSTLTIQRTQQEDSAVYLCASSFDSGYNSPLHFGNGTRLTVT.

The chain combines TRBV29-1 with TRBJ1-1; a possible D gene is TRBD1 (6 bases). The germline CDR1 and CDR2 sequences are SQVTM and ANQGSEA. The CDR3 covers 10 residues. V gave up 5 bases and J gave up 6 bases, with 7 bases separating them. Here the CDR3 reads CSVRTAEAFF. The DNA of the CDR3 is TGCAGCGTTCGGACAGCTGAAGCTTTCTTT. The complete variable domain, with remaining parts taken from reference TRBV29-1 and TRBJ1-1, reads SAVISQKPSRDICQRGTSLTIQCQVDSQVTMMFWYRQQPGQSLTLIATANQGSEATYESGFVIDKFPISRPNLTFSTLTVSNMSPEDSSIYLCSVRTAEAFFGQGTRLTVV.

The chain carries TRBV7-2 and TRBJ1-1, with 9 positions matching TRBD1. Germline V gives CDR1 SGHTA, CDR2 FQGNSA. This CDR3 comprises 14 residues. Trimming removed 4 bases from V and 5 bases from J; junction bases left unmatched: 5. The CDR3 loop reads CASSSTGGITEAFF. In nucleotides, the CDR3 is TGTGCCAGCAGCTCCACAGGGGGCATTACTGAAGCTTTCTTT.

The CDR3: CATSRDRLRSEQYF. The CDR3, as DNA: TGTGCCACCAGCCGGGACAGGCTGCGGTCCGAGCAGTACTTC. The genes are TRBV15 and TRBJ2-7, with TRBD1 matching 8 bases. The germline V gene has CDR1 LNHNV and CDR2 YYDKDF (reference sequence). J lost 6 bases, V lost 5 bases, and 9 bases had no gene match. The CDR3 is made up of 14 amino acids.

The chain has TRBV7-8 and TRBJ2-7; TRBD1 matches at 7 bases. Looked up from germline, CDR1 is SGHVS and CDR2 is FQNEAQ. Trimming at V came to 4 bases and at J to 2 bases, leaving 11 bases not matched to a gene. The CDR3 covers 16 residues. Written as DNA, the CDR3 is TGTGCCAGCAGCTCCCGACAGGGATATCGTACCTACGAGCAGTACTTC. It is translated as CASSSRQGYRTYEQYF. Supplemented by reference TRBV7-8 and TRBJ2-7, the full variable domain reads GAGVSQSPRYKVAKRGQDVALRCDPISGHVSLFWYQQALGQGPEFLTYFQNEAQLDKSGLPSDRFFAERPEGSVSTLKIQRTQQEDSAVYLCASSSRQGYRTYEQYFGPGTRLTVT.

This clone was seen once. The chain employs TRBV30 and TRBJ1-1; maybe TRBD1 (5 bases). Per the germline V gene, CDR1 is GTSNPN and CDR2 is SVGIG (reference sequence). The CDR3 consists of 14 residues. Trimming removed 0 bases from V and 1 base from J, with 9 bases in between. The CDR3 reads CAWSVIRENTEAFF. For the CDR3, the DNA is TGTGCCTGGAGTGTAATCAGGGAGAACACTGAAGCTTTCTTT.

The rearrangement uses TRBV28 and TRBJ2-7; 9 bases line up with TRBD1. The CDR3 is made up of 16 amino acids. The ends lost 4 bases at V and 0 bases at J; junction bases unmatched: 7. The germline V gene has CDR1 MDHEN and CDR2 SYDVKM. CDR3 nucleotides: TGTGCCAGCAGTTCCACCGGGACAGGGACCTCCTACGAGCAGTACTTC. It encodes CASSSTGTGTSYEQYF.

This chain joins TRBV7-6 and TRBJ2-7, with D hard to call. The CDR3 totals 14 residues. The V gene's germline CDR1 is SGHVS and CDR2 FNYEAQ. The V gene lost 1 base and the J gene lost 3 bases, with 10 bases spanning the gap. The CDR3 reads CASSLGALNYEQYF. CDR3 nucleotides: TGTGCCAGCAGCTTAGGGGCCTTAAACTACGAGCAGTACTTC. The whole variable domain, remainder taken from reference TRBV7-6 and TRBJ2-7, is GAGVSQSPRYKVTKRGQDVALRCDPISGHVSLYWYRQALGQGPEFLTYFNYEAQQDKSGLPNDRFSAERPEGSISTLTIQRTEQRDSAMYRCASSLGALNYEQYFGPGTRLTVT.

The chain has TRBV7-9 and TRBJ1-4, with D tentatively TRBD1 (6 bases). Trimming cost V 1 base and J 7 bases, with 13 bases left between them. The germline V gene has CDR1 SEHNR and CDR2 FQNEAQ (reference sequence). CDR3 length equals 15 residues. The CDR3 sequence: CASSLVVGTLEKLFF. CDR3 DNA: TGTGCCAGCAGCTTAGTAGTGGGGACACTTGAAAAACTGTTTTTT.

This clone was seen ten or more times. The J gene is TRBJ2-1, the V gene TRBV7-9, with 9 bases that match TRBD1. Unmatched junction bases numbered 9, after V lost 3 bases and J lost 6 bases. The CDR3 sequence is 16 residues long. Germline CDR1 reads SEHNR; CDR2 reads FQNEAQ (reference sequence). CDR3 nucleotide sequence: TGTGCCAGCAGCTTTTTAGGGGGGGACAGGGTCAATGAGCAGTTCTTC. Amino acid sequence: CASSFLGGDRVNEQFF.

V gene TRBV28 combines with J gene TRBJ1-2, with D possibly TRBD1 on 6 matching bases. Germline CDR1 and CDR2: MDHEN and SYDVKM. Trimming removed 6 bases from V and 5 bases from J, with 16 bases in between. CDR3 length: 14 amino acids. This CDR3 is CASRQAGGVYGYTF. The CDR3 DNA follows: TGTGCCAGCAGACAGGCGGGGGGCGTTTATGGCTACACCTTC.

The rearrangement uses TRBV5-6 and TRBJ1-1; TRBD1 matches 9 bases. This CDR3 is built from 14 residues. After removal of 5 bases from V and 4 bases from J, the junction contained 6 bases not matched to a gene. From germline, CDR1 is SGHDT and CDR2 YYEEEE. The CDR3 nucleotides read TGTGCCAGCAGGCCCGAGACAGGGGGCACTGAAGCTTTCTTT. This codes for CASRPETGGTEAFF.

The genes are TRBV7-9 and TRBJ1-1; D not resolved. Germline V gene sequence: CDR1 SEHNR, CDR2 FQNEAQ (reference sequence). This CDR3 has 12 amino acids. V was clipped by 5 bases and J by 7 bases, with 11 bases between them. The CDR3 loop reads CASSAQVVEAFF. The CDR3 bases are TGTGCCAGCAGCGCCCAAGTAGTTGAAGCTTTCTTT.

The table lists this clone with a count of one. In DNA form, the CDR3 reads TGTGCCAGCAGTGACTCTACAGGGAGCACAGATACGCAGTATTTT. Amino acid sequence: CASSDSTGSTDTQYF. The rearrangement links TRBV6-4 to TRBJ2-3; D may be TRBD1 (6 bases). Per germline, CDR1 MRHNA and CDR2 SNTAGT. CDR3 length: 15 residues. V was pared by 0 bases and J by 0 bases, with 7 bases between.

The chain carries TRBV27 and TRBJ2-1; D not certain. The ends were cut back, 6 bases at V and 2 bases at J, with 11 bases in the middle. The CDR3 is 14 residues long. Germline V gene sequence: CDR1 MNHEY, CDR2 SMNVEV (reference sequence). The CDR3 is CASSPPVPYNEQFF. As DNA, the CDR3 is TGTGCCAGCAGCCCCCCCGTCCCCTACAATGAGCAGTTCTTC.

This sequence joins TRBV9 and TRBJ1-6, with D perhaps TRBD1 (6 bases). Germline assignment: CDR1 SGDLS and CDR2 YYNGEE. The CDR3 is 17 residues long. V was trimmed by 3 bases and J by 0 bases, leaving 13 bases between them. The CDR3: CASSASGESSYNSPLHF. Written as DNA, the CDR3 is TGTGCCAGCAGCGCCTCAGGGGAGAGCTCCTATAATTCACCCCTCCACTTT.

The chain joins TRBV7-2 to TRBJ1-6; TRBD1 matches 8 bases. Germline assignment: CDR1 SGHTA and CDR2 FQGNSA. Trimming at V came to 4 bases and at J to 7 bases, leaving 6 bases not matched to a gene. The CDR3 length is 15 residues. For the CDR3, the DNA is TGTGCCAGCAGCTCACAGGGGGGGCCCAATTCACCCCTCCACTTT. It translates to CASSSQGGPNSPLHF.

V is TRBV19 and J is TRBJ2-3; possibly TRBD2 for D (5 bases). V lost 5 bases and J lost 5, with 11 bases in between. The CDR3 consists of 13 residues. Germline CDR1 LNHDA, CDR2 SQIVND (reference sequence). CDR3 bases: TGTGCCAGTAGTGCCGTCCGGGGAGATACGCAGTATTTT. Translating it yields CASSAVRGDTQYF.